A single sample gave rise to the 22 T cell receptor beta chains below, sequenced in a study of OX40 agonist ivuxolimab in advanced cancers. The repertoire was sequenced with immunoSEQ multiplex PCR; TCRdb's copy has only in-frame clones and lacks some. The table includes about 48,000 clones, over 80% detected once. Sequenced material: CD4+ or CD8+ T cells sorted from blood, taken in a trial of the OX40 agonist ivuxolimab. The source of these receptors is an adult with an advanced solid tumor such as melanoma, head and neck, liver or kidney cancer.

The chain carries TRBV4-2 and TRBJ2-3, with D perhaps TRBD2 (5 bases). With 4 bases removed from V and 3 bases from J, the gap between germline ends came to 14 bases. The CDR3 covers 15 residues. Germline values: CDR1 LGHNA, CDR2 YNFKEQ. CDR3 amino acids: CASSLNPTGTDTQYF. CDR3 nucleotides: TGTGCCAGCAGCCTCAACCCGACGGGGACAGATACGCAGTATTTT.

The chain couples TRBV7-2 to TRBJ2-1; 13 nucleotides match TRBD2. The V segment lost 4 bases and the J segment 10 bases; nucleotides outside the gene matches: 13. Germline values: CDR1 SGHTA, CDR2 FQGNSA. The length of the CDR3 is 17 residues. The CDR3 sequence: CASSSTSGGAQTGEQFF. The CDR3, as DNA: TGTGCCAGCAGCTCCACTAGCGGGGGGGCCCAGACTGGAGAGCAGTTCTTC. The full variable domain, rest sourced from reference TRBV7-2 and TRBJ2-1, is GAGVSQSPSNKVTEKGKDVELRCDPISGHTALYWYRQSLGQGLEFLIYFQGNSAPDKSGLPSDRFSAERTGGSVSTLTIQRTQQEDSAVYLCASSSTSGGAQTGEQFFGPGTRLTVL.

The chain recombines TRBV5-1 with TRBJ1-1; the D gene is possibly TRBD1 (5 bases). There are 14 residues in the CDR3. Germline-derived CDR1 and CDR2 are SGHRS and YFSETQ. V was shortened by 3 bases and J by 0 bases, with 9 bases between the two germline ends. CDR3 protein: CASSSQGLNTEAFF. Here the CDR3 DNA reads TGCGCCAGCAGCTCTCAGGGCCTGAACACTGAAGCTTTCTTT.

This chain's CDR3 is CASSADSSAGGKVFF. DNA of the CDR3: TGTGCCAGCAGCGCCGACAGTTCGGCGGGGGGAAAGGTGTTTTTT. V gene TRBV5-6 combines with J gene TRBJ1-4, with D possibly TRBD1 on 5 matching bases. The V end was cut by 4 bases, the J end by 15 bases, with 25 bases between. Germline V lookup: CDR1 SGHDT, CDR2 YYEEEE. The CDR3 sequence is 15 residues long.

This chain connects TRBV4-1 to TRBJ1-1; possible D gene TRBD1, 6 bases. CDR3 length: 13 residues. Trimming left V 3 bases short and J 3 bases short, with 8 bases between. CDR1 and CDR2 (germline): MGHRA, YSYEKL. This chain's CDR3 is CASSQYRDTEAFF. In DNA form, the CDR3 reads TGCGCCAGCAGCCAGTACAGGGACACTGAAGCTTTCTTT.

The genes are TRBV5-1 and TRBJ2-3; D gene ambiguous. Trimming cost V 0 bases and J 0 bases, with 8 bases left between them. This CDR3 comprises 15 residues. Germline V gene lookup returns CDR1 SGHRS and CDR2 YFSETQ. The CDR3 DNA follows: TGCGCCAGCAGCTTGGCCGGGTACAGCACAGATACGCAGTATTTT. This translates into CASSLAGYSTDTQYF.

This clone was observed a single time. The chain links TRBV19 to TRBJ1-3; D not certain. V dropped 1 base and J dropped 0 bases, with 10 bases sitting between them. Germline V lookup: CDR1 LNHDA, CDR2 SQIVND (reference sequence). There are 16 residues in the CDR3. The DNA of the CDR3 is TGTGCCAGTAGTATAGTCGGGGTCCGCTCTGGAAACACCATATATTTT. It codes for CASSIVGVRSGNTIYF. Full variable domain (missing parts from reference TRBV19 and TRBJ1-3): DGGITQSPKYLFRKEGQNVTLSCEQNLNHDAMYWYRQDPGQGLRLIYYSQIVNDFQKGDIAEGYSVSREKKESFPLTVTSAQKNPTAFYLCASSIVGVRSGNTIYFGEGSWLTVV.

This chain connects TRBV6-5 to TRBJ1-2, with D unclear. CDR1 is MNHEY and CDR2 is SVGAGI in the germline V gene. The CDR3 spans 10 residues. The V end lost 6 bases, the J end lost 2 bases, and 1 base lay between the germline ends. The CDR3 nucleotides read TGTGCCAGCAGCAACTATGGCTACACCTTC. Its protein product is CASSNYGYTF.

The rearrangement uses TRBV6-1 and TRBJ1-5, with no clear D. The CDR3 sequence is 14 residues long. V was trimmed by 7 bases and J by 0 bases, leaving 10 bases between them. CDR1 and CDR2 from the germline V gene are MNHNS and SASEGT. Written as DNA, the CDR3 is TGTGCCAGCACTGCAAGCTCTAGCAATCAGCCCCAGCATTTT. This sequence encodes CASTASSSNQPQHF.

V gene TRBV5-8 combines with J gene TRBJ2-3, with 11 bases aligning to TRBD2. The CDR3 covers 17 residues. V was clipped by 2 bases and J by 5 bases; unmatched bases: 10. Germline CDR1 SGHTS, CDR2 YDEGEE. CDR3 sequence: CASSFYLAGGQGDTQYF. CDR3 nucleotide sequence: TGTGCCAGCAGCTTTTACTTAGCGGGGGGGCAAGGAGATACGCAGTATTTT.

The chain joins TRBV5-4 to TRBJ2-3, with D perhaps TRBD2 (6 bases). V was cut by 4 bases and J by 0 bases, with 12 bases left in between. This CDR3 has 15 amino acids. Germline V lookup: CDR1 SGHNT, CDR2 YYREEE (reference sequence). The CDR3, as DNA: TGTGCCAGCAGCAGCTCCGGGACTAGCACAGATACGCAGTATTTT. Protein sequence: CASSSSGTSTDTQYF. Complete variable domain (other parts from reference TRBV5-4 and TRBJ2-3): ETGVTQSPTHLIKTRGQQVTLRCSSQSGHNTVSWYQQALGQGPQFIFQYYREEENGRGNFPPRFSGLQFPNYSSELNVNALELDDSALYLCASSSSGTSTDTQYFGPGTRLTVL.

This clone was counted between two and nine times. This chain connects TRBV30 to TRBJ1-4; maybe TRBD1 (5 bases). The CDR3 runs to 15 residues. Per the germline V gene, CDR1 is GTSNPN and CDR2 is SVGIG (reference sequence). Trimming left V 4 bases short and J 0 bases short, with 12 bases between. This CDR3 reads CAWTRDHATNEKLFF. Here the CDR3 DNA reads TGTGCCTGGACGAGGGACCATGCAACTAATGAAAAACTGTTTTTT.

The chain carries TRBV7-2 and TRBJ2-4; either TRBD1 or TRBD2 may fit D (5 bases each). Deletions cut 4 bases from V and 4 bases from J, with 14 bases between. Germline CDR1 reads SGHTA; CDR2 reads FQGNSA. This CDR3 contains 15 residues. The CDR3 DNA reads TGTGCCAGCAGCTCCCCCCCGGGACCTAAAAACATTCAGTACTTC. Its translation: CASSSPPGPKNIQYF.

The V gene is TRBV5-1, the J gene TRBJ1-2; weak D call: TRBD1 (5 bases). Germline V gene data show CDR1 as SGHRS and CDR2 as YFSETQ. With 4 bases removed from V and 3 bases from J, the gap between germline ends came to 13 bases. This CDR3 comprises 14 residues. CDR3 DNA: TGCGCCAGCAGCCCCAGGGTGGGTGACTATGGCTACACCTTC. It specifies CASSPRVGDYGYTF.

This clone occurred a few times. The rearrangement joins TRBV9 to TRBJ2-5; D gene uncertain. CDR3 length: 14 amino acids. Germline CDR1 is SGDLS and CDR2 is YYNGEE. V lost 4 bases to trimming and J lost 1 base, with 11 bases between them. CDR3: CASSPAPAQETQYF. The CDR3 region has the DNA TGTGCCAGCAGCCCCGCGCCGGCCCAAGAGACCCAGTACTTC.

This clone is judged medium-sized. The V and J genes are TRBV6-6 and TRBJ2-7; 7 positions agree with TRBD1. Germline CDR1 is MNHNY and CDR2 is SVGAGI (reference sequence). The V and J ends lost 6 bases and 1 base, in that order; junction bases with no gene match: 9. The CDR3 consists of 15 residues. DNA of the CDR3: TGTGCCAGCAGCTACCGGGACAGTGGGTCCTACGAGCAGTACTTC. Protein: CASSYRDSGSYEQYF.

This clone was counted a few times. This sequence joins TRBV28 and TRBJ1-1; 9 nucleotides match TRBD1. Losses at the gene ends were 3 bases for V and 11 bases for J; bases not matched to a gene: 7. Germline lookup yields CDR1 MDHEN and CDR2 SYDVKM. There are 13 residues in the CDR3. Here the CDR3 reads CASSFGQGRFAFF. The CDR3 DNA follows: TGTGCCAGCAGTTTCGGACAGGGGAGGTTTGCTTTCTTT. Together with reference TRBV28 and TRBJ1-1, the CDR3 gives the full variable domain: DVKVTQSSRYLVKRTGEKVFLECVQDMDHENMFWYRQDPGLGLRLIYFSYDVKMKEKGDIPEGYSVSREKKERFSLILESASTNQTSMYLCASSFGQGRFAFFGQGTRLTVV.

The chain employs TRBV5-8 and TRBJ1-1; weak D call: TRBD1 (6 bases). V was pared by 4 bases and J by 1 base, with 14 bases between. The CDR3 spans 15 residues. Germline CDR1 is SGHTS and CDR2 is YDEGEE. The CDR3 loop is CASSPTGQRNTEAFF. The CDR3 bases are TGTGCCAGCAGCCCTACTGGACAGAGGAACACTGAAGCTTTCTTT.

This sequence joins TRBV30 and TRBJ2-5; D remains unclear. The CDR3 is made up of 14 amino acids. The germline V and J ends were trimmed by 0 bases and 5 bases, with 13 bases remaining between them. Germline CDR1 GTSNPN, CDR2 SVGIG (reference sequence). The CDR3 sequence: CAWSVLLGRETQYF. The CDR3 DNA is TGTGCCTGGAGTGTACTACTGGGCCGGGAGACCCAGTACTTC.

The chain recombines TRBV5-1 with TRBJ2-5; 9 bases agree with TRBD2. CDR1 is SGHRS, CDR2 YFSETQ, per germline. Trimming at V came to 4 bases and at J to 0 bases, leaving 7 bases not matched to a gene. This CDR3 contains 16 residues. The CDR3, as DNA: TGCGCCAGCAGCGTAGGGACTAGCATCTACCAAGAGACCCAGTACTTC. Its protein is CASSVGTSIYQETQYF.

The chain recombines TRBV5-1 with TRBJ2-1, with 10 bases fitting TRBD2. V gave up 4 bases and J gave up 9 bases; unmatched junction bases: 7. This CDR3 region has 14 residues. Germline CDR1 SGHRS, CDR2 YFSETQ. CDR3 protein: CASSPGPSGSEQFF. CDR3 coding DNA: TGCGCCAGCAGCCCAGGCCCTAGCGGGAGTGAGCAGTTCTTC.

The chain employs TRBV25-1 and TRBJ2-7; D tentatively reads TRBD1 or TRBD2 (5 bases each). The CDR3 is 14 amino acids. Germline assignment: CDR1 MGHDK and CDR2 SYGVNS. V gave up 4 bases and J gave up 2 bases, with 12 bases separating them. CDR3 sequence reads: CASSGGIGPYEQYF. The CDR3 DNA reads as TGTGCCAGCAGTGGGGGGATCGGCCCCTACGAGCAGTACTTC.